The 9 T cell receptor beta chains given below trace back to one sample, sequenced in a study of blood T cell repertoires in COVID-19. The data were produced by immunoSEQ multiplex PCR, yet TCRdb's version contains in-frame clones alone and is incomplete. The table lists about 150,000 clones, 79% of them singletons. Material: PBMCs or T cells enriched from blood (not recorded which). These receptors all come from a woman aged 65 to 85 in a cohort exposed to, infected with or recovered from COVID-19 (not recorded which).

Here the CDR3 DNA reads TGTGCCAGCAGTTTACGGATGGGTAGGGGGAATGAGCAGTTCTTC. It encodes CASSLRMGRGNEQFF. The V call is TRBV27, the J call TRBJ2-1, with a tentative D call TRBD1 (6 bases). This CDR3 has 15 residues. Germline loops: CDR1 MNHEY, CDR2 SMNVEV (reference sequence). V lost 2 bases, J lost 7 bases, and 15 bases lay in between.

The chain is built from TRBV28 and TRBJ1-3; D is possibly TRBD1 (5 bases). With 7 bases removed from V and 1 base from J, the gap between germline ends came to 14 bases. The CDR3 has 15 residues. CDR1 is MDHEN and CDR2 is SYDVKM in the germline V gene. This CDR3 reads CASTLGGESGNTIYF. In DNA form, the CDR3 reads TGTGCCAGCACCCTGGGGGGGGAGTCTGGAAACACCATATATTTT.

V is TRBV1 and J is TRBJ2-5; no check of the table's D call, TRBD2, against the DNA was made. TRBV1 is a pseudogene segment. The CDR3 consists of 15 residues. The CDR3, as DNA: TGCACCAGCAGGGGACTAGCGCCCCGGCAAGAGACCCAGTACTTC. Residues: CTSRGLAPRQETQYF.

The chain joins TRBV4-3 to TRBJ1-2; the D gene is possibly TRBD1 (5 bases). CDR1 and CDR2 (germline): LGHNA, YSLEER. The CDR3 runs to 14 residues. V gave up 0 bases and J gave up 5 bases, with 10 bases separating them. CDR3 DNA sequence: TGCGCCAGCAGCCAAGACGGGGGGGGATATGGCTACACCTTC. Translation: CASSQDGGGYGYTF.

This chain uses TRBV9 with TRBJ1-2; D is unclear. From germline, CDR1 is SGDLS and CDR2 YYNGEE. The length of the CDR3 is 14 residues. V lost 0 bases, J lost 1 base, and 7 bases lay in between. The CDR3 coding sequence is TGTGCCAGCAGCGTAGGGTCGGGTAACTATGGCTACACCTTC. It encodes CASSVGSGNYGYTF.

The chain recombines TRBV5-6 with TRBJ2-7; 9 nucleotides line up with TRBD1. CDR1 SGHDT and CDR2 YYEEEE come from the germline V gene. V shed 4 bases, J shed 0 bases, and the junction held 5 bases outside the gene matches. CDR3 length: 15 residues. The CDR3 sequence is CASSRGQGNSYEQYF. In DNA form, the CDR3 reads TGTGCCAGCAGCCGGGGACAGGGTAACTCCTACGAGCAGTACTTC.

The chain uses TRBV6-6 and TRBJ2-3, with D maybe TRBD2 (5 bases). This CDR3 has 15 residues. CDR1 and CDR2 (germline): MNHNY, SVGAGI (reference sequence). With 5 bases removed from V and 3 bases from J, the gap between germline ends came to 15 bases. The CDR3, as DNA: TGTGCCAGCAGTGCCCTAGCAATCGGTACAGATACGCAGTATTTT. Translated, it gives CASSALAIGTDTQYF.

The chain is built from TRBV20-1 and TRBJ2-1, with D perhaps matching TRBD1 (5 bases). V lost 3 bases and J 0 bases, leaving 12 bases between the germline ends. Germline CDR1 DFQATT, CDR2 SNEGSKA (reference sequence). CDR3 length equals 15 residues. CDR3 residues: CSASKDSGSYNEQFF. CDR3 sequence (DNA): TGCAGTGCTAGTAAAGACAGTGGCTCCTACAATGAGCAGTTCTTC.

The chain has TRBV28 and TRBJ2-7; D perhaps matches TRBD2 (6 bases). Germline CDR1 and CDR2: MDHEN and SYDVKM. There are 16 residues in the CDR3. The V end was cut by 1 base, the J end by 3 bases, with 16 bases between. CDR3 DNA sequence: TGTGCCAGCAGTTTATCGGGAGCAATCGGGCTCTACGAGCAGTACTTC. As protein: CASSLSGAIGLYEQYF. Complete variable domain (other parts from reference TRBV28 and TRBJ2-7): DVKVTQSSRYLVKRTGEKVFLECVQDMDHENMFWYRQDPGLGLRLIYFSYDVKMKEKGDIPEGYSVSREKKERFSLILESASTNQTSMYLCASSLSGAIGLYEQYFGPGTRLTVT.